The next 5 T cell receptor beta chains were all read from a single sample in a study of cytomegalovirus exposure and HLA in healthy donors. This table comes from immunoSEQ multiplex PCR, and its TCRdb copy is limited to in-frame clones, with some not included. The data hold over 130,000 clones, with around 87% observed a single time. Material for sequencing was PBMCs. These receptors originate from a man aged 18 to 30 in good health and CMV-seropositive.

This clone was counted only a few times. This chain joins TRBV9 and TRBJ1-1; D remains unclear. CDR1 is SGDLS, CDR2 YYNGEE, per germline. V gave up 3 bases and J gave up 4 bases, with 7 bases separating them. The CDR3 consists of 12 residues. CDR3 nucleotide sequence: TGTGCCAGCAGCGCTCCGGGCACTGAAGCTTTCTTT. It translates to CASSAPGTEAFF.

The chain combines TRBV7-9 with TRBJ1-6; 7 nucleotides match TRBD1. CDR1 is SEHNR, CDR2 FQNEAQ, per germline (reference sequence). The CDR3 loop spans 15 amino acids. V shed 5 bases, J shed 6 bases, and the junction held 7 bases outside the gene matches. The CDR3 sequence is CASSPRQGGNSPLHF. CDR3 in DNA: TGTGCCAGCAGCCCAAGACAGGGAGGTAATTCACCCCTCCACTTT.

The chain employs TRBV30 and TRBJ2-3; TRBD2 aligns across 7 bases. The V and J ends lost 3 bases and 2 bases, in that order; junction bases with no gene match: 8. Per the germline V gene, CDR1 is GTSNPN and CDR2 is SVGIG (reference sequence). The CDR3 spans 15 residues. The CDR3 is CAWRGTSDDTDTQYF. CDR3 bases: TGTGCCTGGAGAGGTACTAGCGACGACACAGATACGCAGTATTTT.

This clone showed up just once. This rearrangement joins TRBV5-4 to TRBJ2-3; 14 nucleotides align to TRBD2. Germline assignment: CDR1 SGHNT and CDR2 YYREEE (reference sequence). With V trimmed by 4 bases and J by 1 base, 5 bases remained unmatched. CDR3 length equals 17 residues. Here the CDR3 DNA reads TGTGCCAGCAGCCGGGGACTAGCGGGAGCCCGCACAGATACGCAGTATTTT. Translation: CASSRGLAGARTDTQYF. The entire variable domain, with the rest obtained from reference TRBV5-4 and TRBJ2-3, is as follows: ETGVTQSPTHLIKTRGQQVTLRCSSQSGHNTVSWYQQALGQGPQFIFQYYREEENGRGNFPPRFSGLQFPNYSSELNVNALELDDSALYLCASSRGLAGARTDTQYFGPGTRLTVL.

The V gene is TRBV16, the J gene TRBJ1-3; D remains ambiguous. Germline CDR1 and CDR2: KGHSY and FQNENV. This CDR3 comprises 16 residues. V was clipped by 5 bases and J by 0 bases, with 14 bases between them. The CDR3 sequence: CASSSQGAYSGNTIYF. In nucleotides, the CDR3 is TGTGCCAGCAGCTCCCAAGGAGCCTACTCTGGAAACACCATATATTTT.